A selection of T cell receptor beta chains follows, all from one sample in a study of a mutant IDH1 vaccine in newly diagnosed glioma. Clones were read by immunoSEQ multiplex PCR, and TCRdb kept only the in-frame ones, dropping some. The data hold 110,000 or so clones, with roughly 90% observed a single time. The antigens these receptors bind are not known. Sequences were derived from PBMCs, sampled from a glioma patient whose treatment included an IDH1 peptide vaccine. The origin of the receptors is a woman aged 45-59 years with glioma. The CDR3 runs from the conserved cysteine through the conserved F or W. The order of the fields is CDR3 length, D gene, V gene, J gene, clone size, CDR3 protein, CDR3 DNA. The D gene is left open where the match is weak. Where a row states a size, it is once, few, many or the class of an expanded clone; other rows omit it.

15	-	TRBV15	TRBJ1-1	-	CATSRDRGGNTEAFF	TGTGCCACCAGCAGAGATCGGGGCGGGAACACTGAAGCTTTCTTT
14	-	TRBV7-2	TRBJ1-2	-	CASSSYRVRDGYTF	TGTGCCAGCAGCTCCTACAGGGTCCGTGATGGCTACACCTTC
16	-	TRBV28	TRBJ1-2	-	CASSPGGADDNYGYTF	TGTGCCAGCAGTCCAGGAGGGGCGGACGATAACTATGGCTACACCTTC
15	TRBD1	TRBV7-9	TRBJ1-1	-	CASSLGQGSHTEAFF	TGTGCCAGCAGCTTAGGACAGGGGAGTCACACTGAAGCTTTCTTT
13	-	TRBV27	TRBJ2-3	-	CASTSWEEDTQYF	TGTGCCAGCACCTCTTGGGAGGAAGATACGCAGTATTTT
13	-	TRBV18	TRBJ1-6	-	CASSPSGVSPLHF	TGTGCCAGCTCACCCTCGGGGGTCTCACCCCTCCACTTT
16	TRBD2	TRBV5-4	TRBJ2-3	once	CASSAKLAGGVDTQYF	TGTGCCAGCAGCGCGAAGTTGGCGGGAGGGGTAGATACGCAGTATTTT
12	-	TRBV4-1	TRBJ1-1	-	CASSQWGYEAFF	TGCGCCAGCAGCCAATGGGGCTATGAAGCTTTCTTT
15	TRBD2	TRBV2	TRBJ2-3	-	CASSEWLAGVGAQYF	TGTGCCAGCAGTGAGTGGTTAGCGGGAGTTGGGGCGCAGTATTTT
17	-	TRBV5-1	TRBJ1-6	-	CASSPASGSSYNSPLHF	TGCGCCAGCAGCCCCGCCTCAGGGAGCTCCTATAATTCACCCCTCCACTTT
14	TRBD2	TRBV29-1	TRBJ2-3	-	CSGIAGRSTEAQYF	TGCAGCGGTATAGCGGGACGTAGCACAGAAGCGCAGTATTTT
18	-	TRBV28	TRBJ2-7	-	CASSLFVGQPTQSYEQYF	TGTGCCAGCAGTTTATTTGTAGGACAGCCGACGCAATCCTACGAGCAGTACTTC
14	-	TRBV11-2	TRBJ1-2	-	CASSLGGDVYGYTF	TGTGCCAGCAGCTTAGGAGGGGATGTATATGGCTACACCTTC
15	TRBD2	TRBV5-4	TRBJ2-1	-	CASSLTSGSVNEQFF	TGTGCCAGCAGCCTGACTAGCGGGAGTGTCAATGAGCAGTTCTTC
14	-	TRBV6-5	TRBJ1-5	-	CASSRGTGNQPQHF	TGTGCCAGCAGCCGCGGGACCGGGAATCAGCCCCAGCATTTT
14	-	TRBV28	TRBJ1-5	-	CASSLRIANQPQHF	TGTGCCAGCAGTTTACGAATAGCTAATCAGCCCCAGCATTTT
12	-	TRBV30	TRBJ2-7	-	CAWGDTSYEQYF	TGTGCCTGGGGCGACACATCCTACGAGCAGTACTTC
16	TRBD1	TRBV10-3	TRBJ1-5	once	CAISEGTGGLNQPQHF	TGTGCCATCAGTGAGGGAACAGGGGGCCTCAATCAGCCCCAGCATTTT
16	-	TRBV18	TRBJ2-2	-	CASSPPGGRNTGELFF	TGTGCCAGCTCACCACCGGGGGGCCGGAACACCGGGGAGCTGTTTTTT
12	-	TRBV6-1	TRBJ1-6	-	CASSAGVGSLHF	TGTGCCAGCAGTGCAGGGGTTGGATCCCTCCACTTT
16	TRBD1	TRBV5-4	TRBJ2-5	-	CASSPSGQGYQETQYF	TGTGCCAGCAGCCCTTCGGGACAGGGCTACCAAGAGACCCAGTACTTC
14	TRBD2	TRBV15	TRBJ2-1	-	CASGEGGLDNEQFF	TGTGCCTCCGGGGAGGGAGGATTGGACAATGAGCAGTTCTTC
14	TRBD2	TRBV13	TRBJ2-1	-	CASSLPTSGSEQFF	TGTGCCAGCAGTTTACCGACTAGCGGGAGTGAGCAGTTCTTC
13	TRBD1	TRBV30	TRBJ1-5	-	CAWSPQGDQPQHF	TGTGCCTGGAGTCCCCAGGGGGATCAGCCCCAGCATTTT
12	-	TRBV6-6	TRBJ1-1	-	CATRLMNTEAFF	TGTGCCACGCGGCTCATGAACACTGAAGCTTTCTTT
15	TRBD1	TRBV28	TRBJ1-6	-	CASRTGSSYNSPLHF	TGTGCCAGCAGGACAGGGAGCTCCTATAATTCACCCCTCCACTTT
15	-	TRBV6-6	TRBJ1-3	-	CASRAPGGPGNTIYF	TGTGCCAGCAGAGCCCCCGGTGGCCCTGGAAACACCATATATTTT
13	-	TRBV10-1	TRBJ1-2	few	CASSERVGYGYTF	TGCGCCAGCAGTGAGCGGGTAGGCTATGGCTACACCTTC
13	-	TRBV15	TRBJ2-2	-	CATSSITTGELFF	TGTGCCACCAGCAGTATTACCACCGGGGAGCTGTTTTTT
16	TRBD2	TRBV11-2	TRBJ2-5	-	CASSPPGLAGTETQYF	TGTGCCAGCAGCCCGCCGGGGCTAGCGGGGACCGAGACCCAGTACTTC